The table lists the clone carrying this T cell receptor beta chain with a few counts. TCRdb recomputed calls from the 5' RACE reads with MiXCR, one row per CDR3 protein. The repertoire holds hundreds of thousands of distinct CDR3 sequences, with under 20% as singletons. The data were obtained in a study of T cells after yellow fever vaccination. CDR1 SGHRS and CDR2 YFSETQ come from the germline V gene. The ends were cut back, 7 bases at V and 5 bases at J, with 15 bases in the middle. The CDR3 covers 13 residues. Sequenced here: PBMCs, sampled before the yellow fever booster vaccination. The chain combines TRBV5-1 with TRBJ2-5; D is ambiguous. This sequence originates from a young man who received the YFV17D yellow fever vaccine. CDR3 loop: CASSGNTQETQYF. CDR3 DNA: TGCGCCAGCTCTGGGAACACCCAGGAGACCCAGTACTTC.